This T cell receptor (beta chain) was sequenced for a study of blood T cell repertoires in COVID-19. The overall study: The origin of the acute and convalescent COVID-19 samples was the United States, Italy and Spain. PBMCs, B-cell-depleted T cells, or T cells were the source of the cDNA or gDNA that made up the material.

Original data processing: Using reference gene primer amplification, nucleated cell counts were estimated. Profiled with immunoSEQ multiplex PCR; TCRdb holds only in-frame clones, not every one. That table furnishes V, J and clone size, whereas the DNA furnished D and trimming. The data hold tens of thousands of clones, with 89% observed a single time. This clonotype was obtained from a woman in her 70s with acute or convalescent COVID-19. The sequenced sample was peripheral blood.

CDR3 DNA sequence: TGCAGCGTTAGGACAGGGGGTTCAGATACGCAGTATTTT. Translated: CSVRTGGSDTQYF. This chain connects TRBV29-1 to TRBJ2-3, with TRBD1 matching over 10 bases. Germline V gene lookup returns CDR1 SQVTM and CDR2 ANQGSEA. Trimming removed 5 bases from V and 4 bases from J; junction bases left unmatched: 3. CDR3 length: 13 residues.